A selection of T cell receptor beta chains follows, all from one sample in a study of a mutant IDH1 vaccine in newly diagnosed glioma. The assay was immunoSEQ multiplex PCR, and TCRdb's table has in-frame clones only and misses some. Of 75,000 to 100,000 clones in the sample, about 90% were seen once. Sequenced here: PBMCs, sampled from a glioma patient treated with radiotherapy, temozolomide or both. These receptors came from a woman aged 45-60 years with glioma. CDR3s include the opening cysteine and the closing phenylalanine or tryptophan. D genes are given only for firm matches. Where a row states a size, it is once, few, many or the class of an expanded clone; other rows omit it.

>.|TRBV14|TRBJ2-7|TRBD2
CASSREREIYEQYF
TGTGCCAGCAGCCGAGAGCGGGAGATCTACGAGCAGTACTTC
>.|TRBV14|TRBJ2-2|TRBD1
CASSQGSGQGRNTGELFF
TGTGCCAGCAGCCAAGGATCCGGACAGGGAAGGAACACCGGGGAGCTGTTTTTT
>.|TRBV28|TRBJ2-3|TRBD2
CASSLPGLAGLGQYF
TGTGCCAGCAGTCTCCCGGGACTAGCGGGATTAGGGCAGTATTTT
>.|TRBV11-2|TRBJ2-3|.
CASSSVLSPTQYF
TGTGCCAGCAGCTCCGTTTTATCGCCAACGCAGTATTTT
>.|TRBV7-9|TRBJ1-6|TRBD1
CASSPPGQGAGSPLHF
TGTGCCAGCAGCCCCCCTGGACAGGGGGCAGGGTCACCCCTCCACTTT
>.|TRBV28|TRBJ2-7|.
CASRRQIYEQYF
TGTGCCAGCAGGCGGCAGATCTACGAGCAGTACTTC
>.|TRBV18|TRBJ2-1|TRBD2
CASSPGLAGNNEQFF
TGTGCCAGCTCACCAGGGCTAGCGGGCAACAATGAGCAGTTCTTC
>.|TRBV11-2|TRBJ1-1|.
CASSPGSLNTEAFF
TGTGCCAGCAGCCCAGGGAGTTTGAACACTGAAGCTTTCTTT
>.|TRBV7-3|TRBJ1-1|.
CASGQTENTEAFF
TGTGCCAGCGGGCAGACGGAGAACACTGAAGCTTTCTTT
>.|TRBV27|TRBJ2-3|.
CASSLRREYGDTQYF
TGTGCCAGCAGTTTGCGACGGGAGTATGGAGATACGCAGTATTTT
>.|TRBV7-9|TRBJ2-7|TRBD1
CASSSRTGDEQYF
TGTGCCAGCAGCTCCCGGACAGGGGACGAGCAGTACTTC
>.|TRBV29-1|TRBJ1-2|TRBD1
CSVNAGTGYGYTF
TGCAGCGTTAATGCCGGGACAGGGTATGGCTACACCTTC
>.|TRBV28|TRBJ1-5|.
CASSFLAGTPQHF
TGTGCCAGCAGTTTCCTCGCCGGAACGCCCCAGCATTTT
>few|TRBV28|TRBJ2-7|TRBD2
CASSSSGRGDEQYF
TGTGCCAGCAGTTCAAGCGGGAGGGGCGACGAGCAGTACTTC
>.|TRBV5-1|TRBJ2-2|TRBD1
CASSPGTEISAGELFF
TGCGCCAGCAGCCCCGGGACAGAAATAAGCGCCGGGGAGCTGTTTTTT
>.|TRBV10-1|TRBJ2-7|TRBD1
CANRDRDKTKQYF
TGCGCCAACCGGGACAGGGACAAAACCAAGCAGTACTTC
>once|TRBV19|TRBJ2-2|.
CASNPGTAEDTGELFF
TGTGCCAGTAACCCCGGGACCGCCGAGGACACCGGGGAGCTGTTTTTT
>.|TRBV6-1|TRBJ2-1|.
CASRGGGLYNEQFF
TGTGCCTCCAGGGGCGGCGGACTCTACAATGAGCAGTTCTTC
>.|TRBV15|TRBJ1-5|.
CATSRARWGANQPQHF
TGTGCCACCAGCCGGGCTCGGTGGGGTGCCAATCAGCCCCAGCATTTT
>.|TRBV7-9|TRBJ1-5|TRBD1
CASSQGAGSNQPQHF
TGTGCCAGCAGCCAGGGGGCAGGGTCTAATCAGCCCCAGCATTTT
>.|TRBV5-8|TRBJ2-2|.
CASSLGQVENTGELFF
TGTGCCAGCAGCTTGGGACAGGTTGAGAACACCGGGGAGCTGTTTTTT
>.|TRBV7-9|TRBJ2-7|TRBD2
CASSLPSGRSSYEQYF
TGTGCCAGCAGCTTGCCGAGCGGGAGAAGCTCCTACGAGCAGTACTTC
>.|TRBV28|TRBJ2-7|TRBD1
CASSTGQVSYEQYF
TGTGCCAGCTCTACGGGACAGGTCTCCTACGAGCAGTACTTC
>.|TRBV5-1|TRBJ2-2|.
CASTLRTGYTGELFF
TGCGCCAGCACCCTCCGCACCGGATACACCGGGGAGCTGTTTTTT
>.|TRBV6-6|TRBJ2-7|TRBD2
CASSLGLAGDEQYF
TGTGCCAGCAGTTTGGGACTAGCGGGAGACGAGCAGTACTTC
>.|TRBV27|TRBJ1-2|.
CASSLPSGDGYTF
TGTGCCAGCAGTCTCCCCAGTGGTGATGGCTACACCTTC
>.|TRBV6-6|TRBJ1-6|.
CASRRGNSPLHF
TGTGCCAGCAGAAGGGGGAATTCACCCCTCCACTTT
>.|TRBV7-9|TRBJ1-4|.
CASSQGGGAEKLFF
TGTGCCAGCAGTCAGGGCGGGGGCGCTGAAAAACTGTTTTTT
>.|TRBV7-2|TRBJ2-1|TRBD2
CASSLSGRSYNEQFF
TGTGCCAGCAGCTTAAGCGGGAGATCCTACAATGAGCAGTTCTTC
>.|TRBV12-5|TRBJ2-2|.
CASGLFRTANTGELFF
TGTGCTAGTGGTTTGTTCCGGACAGCGAACACCGGGGAGCTGTTTTTT
>.|TRBV5-6|TRBJ2-3|.
CASRPSRANTDTQYF
TGTGCCAGCAGGCCCTCAAGGGCGAACACAGATACGCAGTATTTT
>.|TRBV5-1|TRBJ1-1|.
CASSLAGLSGDTEAFF
TGCGCCAGCAGCTTGGCAGGGTTGTCTGGGGACACTGAAGCTTTCTTT
>once|TRBV9|TRBJ2-3|TRBD1
CASGASGQGPLDTQYF
TGTGCCAGCGGCGCCTCCGGACAGGGACCTTTAGATACGCAGTATTTT
>few|TRBV4-1|TRBJ2-7|.
CASSQDWADYEQYF
TGCGCCAGCAGCCAAGATTGGGCAGACTACGAGCAGTACTTC
>.|TRBV29-1|TRBJ2-1|TRBD2
CSVEGGQGLADYNEQFF
TGCAGCGTTGAAGGTGGGCAAGGACTAGCGGACTACAATGAGCAGTTCTTC
>.|TRBV28|TRBJ1-4|.
CASSLLPTYTERGRNEKLFF
TGTGCCAGCAGTCTCCTCCCCACCTACACCGAGAGGGGCCGTAATGAAAAACTGTTTTTT
>.|TRBV10-3|TRBJ1-1|TRBD1
CAIKVRQGANTEAFF
TGTGCCATCAAAGTGCGACAGGGGGCGAACACTGAAGCTTTCTTT
>once|TRBV5-6|TRBJ2-7|TRBD2
CASSLDRRAGGTYEQYF
TGTGCCAGCAGCTTGGACAGGAGAGCGGGAGGGACCTACGAGCAGTACTTC
>.|TRBV28|TRBJ1-4|.
CASSSELGAGEKLFF
TGTGCCAGCAGTTCCGAGCTGGGGGCGGGAGAAAAACTGTTTTTT
>.|TRBV7-2|TRBJ2-7|TRBD1
CASSGSAGTGGHEQYF
TGTGCCAGCAGCGGTTCCGCCGGGACAGGGGGCCACGAGCAGTACTTC
>.|TRBV5-1|TRBJ1-2|.
CASSLAGGGFNYGYTF
TGCGCCAGCAGCTTGGCCGGGGGAGGGTTTAACTATGGCTACACCTTC
>few|TRBV6-1|TRBJ1-1|.
CASKIGQGTEAFF
TGTGCCAGCAAGATCGGCCAAGGCACTGAAGCTTTCTTT
>.|TRBV5-4|TRBJ2-1|.
CASSSKTKVNEQFF
TGTGCCAGCAGCTCTAAGACTAAGGTCAATGAGCAGTTCTTC
>.|TRBV11-2|TRBJ1-1|.
CASSTTTANTEAFF
TGTGCCAGCAGCACGACGACAGCGAACACTGAAGCTTTCTTT
>.|TRBV6-5|TRBJ1-1|.
CRLVNTEAFF
TGTCGCCTCGTGAACACTGAAGCTTTCTTT